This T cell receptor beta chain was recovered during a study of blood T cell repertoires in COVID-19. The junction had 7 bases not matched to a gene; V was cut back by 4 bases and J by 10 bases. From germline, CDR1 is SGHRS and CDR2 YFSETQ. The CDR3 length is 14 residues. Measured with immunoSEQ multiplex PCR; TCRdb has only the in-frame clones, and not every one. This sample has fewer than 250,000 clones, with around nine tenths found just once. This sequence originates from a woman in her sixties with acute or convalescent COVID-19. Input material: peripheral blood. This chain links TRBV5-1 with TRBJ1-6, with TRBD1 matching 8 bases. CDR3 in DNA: TGCGCCAGCAGCACGGACAGGGCTTCATCACCCCTCCACTTT. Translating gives CASSTDRASSPLHF. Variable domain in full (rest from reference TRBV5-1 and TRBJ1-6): KAGVTQTPRYLIKTRGQQVTLSCSPISGHRSVSWYQQTPGQGLQFLFEYFSETQRNKGNFPGRFSGRQFSNSRSEMNVSTLELGDSALYLCASSTDRASSPLHFGNGTRLTVT.